A selection of T cell receptor beta chains follows, all from one sample in a study of cytomegalovirus exposure and HLA in healthy donors. The table came from immunoSEQ multiplex PCR; TCRdb's copy has only in-frame clones and leaves some out. The sample lists roughly 200,000 clones, roughly 79% occurring once. The sequenced material came from PBMCs. Receptors originate from a male donor in good health and CMV-seronegative. Each CDR3 is given with its conserved first and last residue. A D gene is named only where the DNA matches it firmly. Some rows have no size entry. The others give once, few or many, or a class for an expanded clone.

v_call,d_call,j_call,clone_size,cdr3_aa,cdr3_nt
TRBV9,TRBD1,TRBJ1-2,few,CASSVGPLGRGLSYGYTF,TGTGCCAGCAGCGTAGGTCCCCTCGGTAGGGGGCTAAGCTATGGCTACACCTTC
TRBV6-5,.,TRBJ2-5,few,CASSDQGETQYF,TGTGCCAGCAGTGACCAGGGTGAGACCCAGTACTTC
TRBV25-1,.,TRBJ1-2,.,CASSSNYGYTF,TGTGCCAGCAGCAGTAACTATGGCTACACCTTC
TRBV4-2,.,TRBJ1-1,.,CASSQDSTVEAFF,TGTGCCAGCAGCCAAGATTCTACAGTTGAAGCTTTCTTT
TRBV30,TRBD2,TRBJ2-3,.,CAWSAGTSGRADTQYF,TGTGCCTGGAGTGCCGGGACTAGCGGGAGGGCAGATACGCAGTATTTT
TRBV7-2,TRBD1,TRBJ1-2,.,CASSPQTGGYGYTF,TGTGCCAGCAGCCCGCAGACAGGGGGCTATGGCTACACCTTC
TRBV7-9,TRBD1,TRBJ1-6,.,CASSGDRENSPLHF,TGTGCCAGCAGCGGTGACAGGGAAAATTCACCCCTCCACTTT
TRBV6-5,TRBD1,TRBJ2-2,.,CASSRRDRVSGELFF,TGTGCCAGCAGCCGCCGGGACAGGGTGTCCGGGGAGCTGTTTTTT
TRBV27,TRBD2,TRBJ2-1,few,CASSYSGSAYNEQFF,TGTGCCAGCAGTTACAGCGGGAGTGCCTACAATGAGCAGTTCTTC
TRBV2,TRBD1,TRBJ1-5,.,CASSVGGKQPQHF,TGTGCCAGCAGTGTAGGGGGCAAGCAGCCCCAGCATTTT
TRBV28,.,TRBJ1-2,.,CASKDSRGYTF,TGTGCCAGCAAGGACAGTAGGGGCTACACCTTC
TRBV10-2,TRBD1,TRBJ2-7,.,CASRENRGSEQYF,TGCGCCAGCAGGGAAAACAGGGGAAGCGAGCAGTACTTC
TRBV28,.,TRBJ2-3,.,CASSLGARWASTDTQYF,TGTGCCAGCAGTTTAGGGGCGCGGTGGGCGAGCACAGATACGCAGTATTTT
TRBV2,.,TRBJ2-6,.,CASSEARGFYGANVLTF,TGTGCCAGCAGTGAAGCACGGGGGTTCTATGGGGCCAACGTCCTGACTTTC
TRBV18,TRBD2,TRBJ2-7,.,CASSVGTGGYEQYF,TGTGCCAGCTCCGTCGGGACGGGAGGCTACGAGCAGTACTTC
TRBV30,.,TRBJ2-1,few,CAWREGGAYNEQFF,TGTGCCTGGAGGGAAGGGGGGGCCTACAATGAGCAGTTCTTC
TRBV19,.,TRBJ1-1,.,CASSIVGLNTEAFF,TGTGCCAGTAGTATTGTGGGCCTGAACACTGAAGCTTTCTTT
TRBV28,TRBD2,TRBJ2-7,once,CASSSKTSGNNEQYF,TGTGCCAGCAGTTCCAAGACTAGCGGGAACAACGAGCAGTACTTC
TRBV5-4,.,TRBJ1-3,.,CASSRGGNTIYF,TGTGCCAGCAGCAGGGGTGGAAACACCATATATTTT
TRBV6-5,.,TRBJ1-2,.,CASTEGRYGYTF,TGTGCCAGCACGGAGGGGCGATATGGCTACACCTTC
TRBV6-1,.,TRBJ1-4,.,CASTLIGATNEKLFF,TGTGCCAGCACCCTAATCGGGGCAACTAATGAAAAACTGTTTTTT
TRBV6-5,.,TRBJ1-5,once,CASSLTREAVQPQHF,TGTGCCAGCAGTTTGACCAGGGAGGCGGTGCAGCCCCAGCATTTT
TRBV7-2,.,TRBJ2-2,.,CASSSGSGTGELFF,TGTGCCAGCAGCTCGGGGTCCGGAACCGGGGAGCTGTTTTTT
TRBV2,TRBD2,TRBJ2-1,.,CASGGLAGEPNEQFF,TGTGCCAGCGGGGGACTAGCGGGGGAGCCCAATGAGCAGTTCTTC
TRBV6-5,.,TRBJ1-5,.,CASSEQDQPQHF,TGTGCCAGCAGTGAACAAGATCAGCCCCAGCATTTT
TRBV9,.,TRBJ2-7,.,CASSVGQDSSYEQYF,TGTGCCAGCAGCGTCGGCCAGGACAGCTCCTACGAGCAGTACTTC
TRBV7-3,.,TRBJ1-2,.,CASSTSSTGGYTF,TGTGCCAGCAGCACCTCGTCGACAGGTGGCTACACCTTC
TRBV5-1,.,TRBJ1-1,.,CASSLRGLTEAFF,TGCGCCAGCAGCTTGAGGGGTTTAACTGAAGCTTTCTTT
TRBV29-1,.,TRBJ2-5,few,CSARGPETQYF,TGCAGCGCTCGTGGCCCAGAGACCCAGTACTTC
TRBV6-6,TRBD2,TRBJ2-7,.,CASSYRLAGGYEQYF,TGTGCCAGCAGTTACCGACTAGCGGGGGGCTACGAGCAGTACTTC
TRBV7-6,TRBD1,TRBJ1-4,.,CASSSGTGGLDEKLVF,TGTGCCAGCAGCTCCGGGACAGGGGGTTTGGATGAAAAACTGGTTTTT
TRBV4-3,TRBD2,TRBJ2-7,.,CASSLSVAGPTYEQYF,TGCGCCAGCAGCCTTTCTGTAGCGGGGCCGACCTACGAGCAGTACTTC
TRBV7-9,.,TRBJ2-1,.,CASSLAGSRYHNEQFF,TGTGCCAGCAGCTTAGCCGGGTCGCGTTACCACAATGAGCAGTTCTTC
TRBV4-1,.,TRBJ1-6,.,CASSQEDGSSYNSPLHF,TGCGCCAGCAGCCAAGAAGATGGGAGCTCCTATAATTCACCCCTCCACTTT
TRBV4-2,.,TRBJ2-7,few,CASSARDSNSYEQYF,TGTGCCAGCAGCGCCCGGGACTCTAACTCCTACGAGCAGTACTTC
TRBV6-6,TRBD1,TRBJ1-5,.,CASSYTGASNQPQHF,TGTGCCAGCAGTTACACAGGGGCTAGCAATCAGCCCCAGCATTTT
TRBV27,TRBD1,TRBJ1-4,.,CASSSGQGNEKLFF,TGTGCCAGCAGTTCGGGACAGGGTAATGAAAAACTGTTTTTT
TRBV2,.,TRBJ1-5,few,CASTQTRGRTDQPQHF,TGTGCCAGCACACAGACTCGGGGCAGGACAGACCAGCCCCAGCATTTT
TRBV5-1,.,TRBJ2-6,.,CASSSNSGANVLTF,TGCGCCAGCAGCTCAAACTCTGGGGCCAACGTCCTGACTTTC
TRBV7-9,.,TRBJ2-5,.,CSSRLEETQYF,TGTTCCAGCCGACTCGAAGAGACCCAGTACTTC
TRBV28,TRBD2,TRBJ2-3,few,CASSLTYGLAGGGTDTQYF,TGTGCCAGCAGTTTAACCTATGGACTAGCGGGAGGGGGGACAGATACGCAGTATTTT
TRBV4-1,TRBD1,TRBJ2-7,.,CASSQDQRQGYEQYF,TGCGCCAGCAGCCAAGATCAGAGACAGGGCTACGAGCAGTACTTC
TRBV7-9,.,TRBJ2-3,.,CASSGGAGLSTDTQYF,TGTGCCAGCAGTGGAGGGGCAGGGCTGAGCACAGATACGCAGTATTTT
TRBV4-1,TRBD2,TRBJ2-3,.,CASSQDSAGVVDTQYF,TGCGCCAGCAGCCAAGACTCGGCGGGAGTGGTAGATACGCAGTATTTT
TRBV19,.,TRBJ1-5,.,CASMYSRERNQPQHF,TGTGCCAGTATGTACTCCAGGGAACGCAATCAGCCCCAGCATTTT
TRBV7-3,TRBD1,TRBJ1-6,once,CATWTGSNSPLHF,TGTGCCACCTGGACAGGGTCAAATTCACCCCTCCACTTT
TRBV7-9,TRBD1,TRBJ1-2,.,CACSPPETGGYGYTF,TGTGCCTGCAGCCCTCCCGAGACAGGGGGATATGGCTACACCTTC
TRBV7-2,TRBD1,TRBJ2-7,.,CASSLVGTASYEQYF,TGTGCCAGCAGCTTAGTTGGGACAGCATCCTACGAGCAGTACTTC
TRBV5-8,.,TRBJ2-5,.,CASSWARREQYF,TGTGCCAGCAGCTGGGCTAGGAGGGAGCAGTACTTC